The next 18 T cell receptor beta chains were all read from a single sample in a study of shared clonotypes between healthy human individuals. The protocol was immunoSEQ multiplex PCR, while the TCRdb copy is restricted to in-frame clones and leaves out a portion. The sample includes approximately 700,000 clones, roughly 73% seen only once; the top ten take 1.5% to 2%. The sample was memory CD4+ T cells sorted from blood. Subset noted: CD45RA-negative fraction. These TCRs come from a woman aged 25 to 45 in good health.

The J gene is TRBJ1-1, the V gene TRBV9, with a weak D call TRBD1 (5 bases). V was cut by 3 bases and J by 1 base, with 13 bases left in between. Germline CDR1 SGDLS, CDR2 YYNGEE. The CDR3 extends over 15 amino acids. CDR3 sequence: CASSALGTANTEAFF. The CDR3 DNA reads TGTGCCAGCAGCGCCCTTGGGACGGCGAACACTGAAGCTTTCTTT.

The CDR3: CASSIRAGVLLGETQYF. Here the CDR3 DNA reads TGTGCCAGTAGTATCCGAGCGGGAGTTTTATTGGGAGAGACCCAGTACTTC. The chain uses TRBV19 and TRBJ2-5, with 8 positions matching TRBD2. Germline assignment: CDR1 LNHDA and CDR2 SQIVND (reference sequence). This CDR3 comprises 17 residues. V shed 3 bases and J 4 bases; nucleotides not matched to a gene: 13.

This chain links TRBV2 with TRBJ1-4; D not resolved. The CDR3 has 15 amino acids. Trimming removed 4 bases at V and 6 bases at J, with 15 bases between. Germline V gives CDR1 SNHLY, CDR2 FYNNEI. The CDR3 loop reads CASSVGWVRYEKLFF. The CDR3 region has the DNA TGTGCCAGCAGTGTGGGTTGGGTCCGTTATGAAAAACTGTTTTTT.

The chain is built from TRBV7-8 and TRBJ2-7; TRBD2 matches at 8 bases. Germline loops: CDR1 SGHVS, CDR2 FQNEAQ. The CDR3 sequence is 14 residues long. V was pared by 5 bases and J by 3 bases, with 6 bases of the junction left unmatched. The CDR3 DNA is TGTGCCAGCAGCCCAATGACTAGCGTCTACGAGCAGTACTTC. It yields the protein CASSPMTSVYEQYF.

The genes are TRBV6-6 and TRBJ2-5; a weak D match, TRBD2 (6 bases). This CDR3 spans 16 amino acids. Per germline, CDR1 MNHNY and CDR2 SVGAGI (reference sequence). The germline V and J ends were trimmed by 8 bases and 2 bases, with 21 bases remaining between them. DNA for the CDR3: TGTGCCAGCCACCCCCTCCCCGGTAGCGGACAAGAGACCCAGTACTTC. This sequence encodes CASHPLPGSGQETQYF.

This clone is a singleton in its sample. The CDR3 nucleotides read TGTGCCAGCAGCTTGCAAGCGCTTCAAGAGACCCAGTACTTC. Translated, it gives CASSLQALQETQYF. The chain employs TRBV7-6 and TRBJ2-5; D remains unclear. The V end lost 3 bases, the J end lost 2 bases, and 10 bases lay between the germline ends. This CDR3 is built from 14 residues. In germline, CDR1 is SGHVS, CDR2 FNYEAQ.

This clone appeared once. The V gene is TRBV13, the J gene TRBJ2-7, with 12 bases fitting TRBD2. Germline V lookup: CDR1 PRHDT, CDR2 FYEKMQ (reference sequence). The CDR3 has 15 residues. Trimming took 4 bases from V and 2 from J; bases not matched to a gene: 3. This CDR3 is CASSSLAGGTYEQYF. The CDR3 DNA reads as TGTGCCAGCAGCTCACTAGCGGGAGGTACCTACGAGCAGTACTTC.

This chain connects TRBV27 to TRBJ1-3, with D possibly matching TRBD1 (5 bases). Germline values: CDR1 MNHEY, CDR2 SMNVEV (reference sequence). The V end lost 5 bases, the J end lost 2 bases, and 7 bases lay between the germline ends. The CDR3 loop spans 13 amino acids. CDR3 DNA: TGTGCCAGCAGTCGCAGGGCTGGAAACACCATATATTTT. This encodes CASSRRAGNTIYF.

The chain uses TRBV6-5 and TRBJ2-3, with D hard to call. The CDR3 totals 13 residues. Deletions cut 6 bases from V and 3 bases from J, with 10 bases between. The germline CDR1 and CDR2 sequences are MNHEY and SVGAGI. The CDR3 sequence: CASSLPGTDTQYF. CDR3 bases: TGTGCCAGCAGCTTACCTGGGACAGATACGCAGTATTTT.

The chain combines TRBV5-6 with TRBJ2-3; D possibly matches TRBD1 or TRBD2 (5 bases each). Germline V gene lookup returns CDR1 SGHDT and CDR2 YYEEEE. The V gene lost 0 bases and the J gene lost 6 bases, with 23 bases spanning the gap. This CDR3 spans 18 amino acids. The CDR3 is CASSLAGLALTLYDTQYF. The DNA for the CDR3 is TGTGCCAGCAGCTTGGCGGGGCTAGCCCTGACCTTGTACGATACGCAGTATTTT.

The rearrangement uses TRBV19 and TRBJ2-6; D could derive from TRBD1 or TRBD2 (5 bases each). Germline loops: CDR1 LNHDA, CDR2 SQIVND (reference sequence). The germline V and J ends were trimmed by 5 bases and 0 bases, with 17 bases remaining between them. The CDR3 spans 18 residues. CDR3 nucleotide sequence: TGTGCCAGTAGTCCATCCGGGACGGCGAGCTCTGGGGCCAACGTCCTGACTTTC. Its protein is CASSPSGTASSGANVLTF.

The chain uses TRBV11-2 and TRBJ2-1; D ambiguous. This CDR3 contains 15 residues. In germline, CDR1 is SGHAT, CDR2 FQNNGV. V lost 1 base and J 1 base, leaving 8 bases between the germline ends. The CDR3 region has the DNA TGTGCCAGCAGCTTAGTTGCAGAATCCTACAATGAGCAGTTCTTC. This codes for CASSLVAESYNEQFF.

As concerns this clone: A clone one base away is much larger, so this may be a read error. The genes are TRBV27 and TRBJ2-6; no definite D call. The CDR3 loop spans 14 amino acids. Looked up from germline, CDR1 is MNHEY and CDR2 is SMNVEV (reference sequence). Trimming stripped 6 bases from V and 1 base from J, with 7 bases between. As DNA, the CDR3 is TGTGCCAGCAGCACCGCTTCTGGGGCCAACGTCCTGACTTTC. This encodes CASSTASGANVLTF.

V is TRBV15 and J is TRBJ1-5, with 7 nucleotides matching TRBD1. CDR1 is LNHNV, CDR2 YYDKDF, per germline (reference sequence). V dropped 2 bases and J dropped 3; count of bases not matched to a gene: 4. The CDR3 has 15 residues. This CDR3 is CATSRRTGANQPQHF. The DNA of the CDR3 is TGTGCCACCAGCAGACGGACAGGCGCCAATCAGCCCCAGCATTTT. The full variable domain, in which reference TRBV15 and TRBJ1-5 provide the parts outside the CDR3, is DAMVIQNPRYQVTQFGKPVTLSCSQTLNHNVMYWYQQKSSQAPKLLFHYYDKDFNNEADTPDNFQSRRPNTSFCFLDIRSPGLGDTAMYLCATSRRTGANQPQHFGDGTRLSIL.

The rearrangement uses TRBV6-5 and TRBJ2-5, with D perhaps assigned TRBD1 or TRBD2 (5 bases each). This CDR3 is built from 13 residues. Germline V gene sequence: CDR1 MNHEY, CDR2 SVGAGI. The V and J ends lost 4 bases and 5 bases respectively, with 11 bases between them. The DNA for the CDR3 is TGTGCCAGCAGTTCAACAGGAGGCGAGACCCAGTACTTC. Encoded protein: CASSSTGGETQYF.

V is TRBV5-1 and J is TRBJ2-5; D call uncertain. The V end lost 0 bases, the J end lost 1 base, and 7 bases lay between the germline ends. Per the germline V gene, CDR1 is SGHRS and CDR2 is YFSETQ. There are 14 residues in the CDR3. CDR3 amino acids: CASSLVQSQETQYF. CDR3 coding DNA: TGCGCCAGCAGCTTGGTACAGTCCCAAGAGACCCAGTACTTC.

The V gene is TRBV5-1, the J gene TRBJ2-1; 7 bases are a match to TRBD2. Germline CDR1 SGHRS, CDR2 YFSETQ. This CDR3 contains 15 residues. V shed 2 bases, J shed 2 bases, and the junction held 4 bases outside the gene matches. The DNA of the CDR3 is TGCGCCAGCAGCTTCCTAGCGGAGACCTACAATGAGCAGTTCTTC. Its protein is CASSFLAETYNEQFF.

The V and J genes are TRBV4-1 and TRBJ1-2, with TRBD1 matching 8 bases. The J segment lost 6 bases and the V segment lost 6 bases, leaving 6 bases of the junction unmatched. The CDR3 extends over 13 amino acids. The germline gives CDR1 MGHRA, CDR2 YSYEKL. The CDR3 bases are TGCGCCAGCAGAAAGACAGGGGTAAATGGCTACACCTTC. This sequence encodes CASRKTGVNGYTF.